This T cell receptor beta chain was obtained from a study of T cell repertoires in cytomegalovirus infection. Study overall: Evidence of both CMV infection and a matching HLA type came from public TCR beta signatures. Broader study findings: The study identified carriers of CMV plus the relevant HLA from cumulative public TCR beta family frequency. Across the ex vivo response, the dominant clonotypes were HLA-C-restricted CMV-specific TCR beta clonotypes.

This clonotype was counted only a few times. Its specificity is unknown. Germline CDR1 and CDR2: LGHNT and FRNRAP. V lost 3 bases and J lost 5; bases outside the gene matches: 16. The CDR3 loop spans 17 amino acids. A single record per CDR3 protein comes from TCRdb applying MiXCR to the reads. The sample contains hundreds of thousands of distinct CDR3 sequences, under 20% of which appear only once. The gene calls are TRBV12-5 and TRBJ2-7, with 7 positions matching TRBD2. The TCR was taken from a human donor in good health (CMV status not recorded). Some clones in this sample may be carry-over from other donors' samples. Sequencing was done on a sample of PBMCs. DNA of the CDR3: TGTGCTAGTGGTTTTGAGGCGGGGGTTAGGGCTCCCCACGAGCAGTACTTC. Translating it yields CASGFEAGVRAPHEQYF.